These 29 T cell receptor beta chains were sequenced from one sample in a study of blood T cell repertoires in COVID-19. Some clones are missing from TCRdb's copy, which holds only in-frame ones; the method was immunoSEQ multiplex PCR. Of 100,000 to 150,000 clones in the sample, roughly 84% were seen once. Material: peripheral blood. These receptors were collected from a woman older than 75 with acute or convalescent COVID-19.

The sample holds a few counts of this clone. The rearrangement links TRBV4-2 to TRBJ1-2, with 7 bases that match TRBD1. The length of the CDR3 is 14 residues. Germline V gene sequence: CDR1 LGHNA, CDR2 YNFKEQ. V shed 4 bases and J 3 bases; nucleotides not matched to a gene: 5. The CDR3 DNA sequence: TGTGCCAGCAGCCCGGAGGGACAGTACTATGGCTACACCTTC. Its protein product is CASSPEGQYYGYTF.

The V gene is TRBV28, the J gene TRBJ2-7; 13 bases are shared with TRBD2. Germline V gene sequence: CDR1 MDHEN, CDR2 SYDVKM. After removal of 6 bases from V and 2 bases from J, the junction contained 16 bases not matched to a gene. This CDR3 contains 19 residues. DNA for the CDR3: TGTGCCAGCAGCTCCCGGGGCTGGACTAGCGGGAGTAGCACCTACGAGCAGTACTTC. Translating it yields CASSSRGWTSGSSTYEQYF.

The chain is built from TRBV20-1 and TRBJ2-3; no clear D gene. The length of the CDR3 is 11 residues. Trimming took off 3 bases at V and 6 bases at J, with 7 bases between the two ends. The germline CDR1 and CDR2 sequences are DFQATT and SNEGSKA (reference sequence). In DNA form, the CDR3 reads TGCAGTGCTAGCGACGGGGATACGCAGTATTTT. Translating it yields CSASDGDTQYF.

The V and J genes are TRBV28 and TRBJ2-7, with D perhaps TRBD2 (6 bases). Germline CDR1 MDHEN, CDR2 SYDVKM. Trimming took 6 bases from V and 7 from J, leaving 19 bases between them. CDR3 length: 14 residues. CDR3 DNA sequence: TGTGCCAGCAGACCAACTTACAGTGGGGGGGAGCAGTACTTC. It codes for CASRPTYSGGEQYF.

The rearrangement uses TRBV4-1 and TRBJ2-7, with D possibly matching TRBD1 (6 bases). Germline values: CDR1 MGHRA, CDR2 YSYEKL. V dropped 1 base and J dropped 3 bases, with 13 bases sitting between them. This CDR3 has 15 residues. CDR3 in DNA: TGCGCCAGCAGCCAAGGGGCAGGGGCGTACTACGAGCAGTACTTC. Translation gives CASSQGAGAYYEQYF.

The count of this clone is one. The genes are TRBV9 and TRBJ1-2, with a weak D call TRBD1 (6 bases). Germline V gene data show CDR1 as SGDLS and CDR2 as YYNGEE. Deletions cut 4 bases from V and 2 bases from J, with 12 bases between. The CDR3 totals 14 residues. The CDR3 DNA sequence: TGTGCCAGCAGCAGATCAGGGGAAAACTATGGCTACACCTTC. Its translation is CASSRSGENYGYTF.

This clone was seen a few times. The CDR3 DNA reads TGTGCCAGCAGCTTAGAACGGGGGGCGAACACTGAAGCTTTCTTT. Translating gives CASSLERGANTEAFF. V gene TRBV7-8 combines with J gene TRBJ1-1, with D possibly matching TRBD1 (6 bases). The CDR3 totals 15 residues. Germline V lookup: CDR1 SGHVS, CDR2 FQNEAQ. V was trimmed by 1 base and J by 1 base, leaving 10 bases between them.

The chain couples TRBV10-3 to TRBJ1-1; 7 nucleotides match TRBD1. The CDR3 has 16 residues. Germline CDR1 reads ENHRY; CDR2 reads SYGVKD. After removal of 6 bases from V and 1 base from J, the junction contained 11 bases not matched to a gene. The CDR3 bases are TGTGCCATCAGAGCGGACAGGAGCTTATCGAACACTGAAGCTTTCTTT. Its translation: CAIRADRSLSNTEAFF.

The chain carries TRBV7-6 and TRBJ2-5; maybe TRBD2 (5 bases). The V and J ends lost 1 base and 5 bases respectively, with 17 bases between them. In germline, CDR1 is SGHVS, CDR2 FNYEAQ. The CDR3 runs 16 residues. The CDR3 loop reads CASSLGELLLGETQYF. The CDR3 DNA reads as TGTGCCAGCAGCTTAGGGGAGCTACTCTTGGGGGAGACCCAGTACTTC.

The V gene is TRBV6-5, the J gene TRBJ2-1; no definite D call. Germline values: CDR1 MNHEY, CDR2 SVGAGI. This CDR3 has 15 amino acids. V was shortened by 0 bases and J by 1 base, with 7 bases between the two germline ends. The CDR3 region has the DNA TGTGCCAGCAGTTACTCGAGCTCTTCCTACAATGAGCAGTTCTTC. This codes for CASSYSSSSYNEQFF.

The V call is TRBV28, the J call TRBJ2-5; a possible D gene is TRBD2 (5 bases). The CDR3 runs 13 residues. V was pared by 7 bases and J by 7 bases, with 16 bases between. CDR1 is MDHEN and CDR2 is SYDVKM in the germline V gene. CDR3 protein: CASTTRGPGTQYF. The DNA of the CDR3 is TGTGCCAGCACCACCCGGGGTCCGGGGACCCAGTACTTC.

This sequence joins TRBV11-3 and TRBJ2-1; the D gene is possibly TRBD2 (7 bases). The CDR3 covers 12 residues. Germline CDR1 is SGHNT and CDR2 is YENEEA. Deletions cut 1 base from V and 14 bases from J, with 12 bases between. CDR3 protein: CASSLGRGRKFF. In DNA form, the CDR3 reads TGTGCCAGCAGCTTAGGGCGGGGGCGAAAGTTCTTC. Based on the CDR3 plus reference TRBV11-3 and TRBJ2-1, the full variable domain is EAGVVQSPRYKIIEKKQPVAFWCNPISGHNTLYWYLQNLGQGPELLIRYENEEAVDDSQLPKDRFSAERLKGVDSTLKIQPAELGDSAVYLCASSLGRGRKFFGPGTRLTVL.

J is TRBJ2-7 and V is TRBV2; 8 bases agree with TRBD1. The junction had 6 bases not matched to a gene; V was cut back by 4 bases and J by 4 bases. CDR1 and CDR2 from the germline V gene are SNHLY and FYNNEI. The CDR3 is 14 amino acids. The CDR3 is CASSAGRGRYEQYF. The CDR3 bases are TGTGCCAGCAGTGCCGGCAGGGGGCGATACGAGCAGTACTTC.

This chain connects TRBV12-3 or TRBV12-4 to TRBJ1-2, with a possible D match to TRBD1 (5 bases). The CDR3 contains 13 residues. V lost 6 bases and J lost 4, with 12 bases in between. The CDR3 coding sequence is TGTGCCAGCAGCGGGGGAGGATTCTATGGCTACACCTTC. As protein: CASSGGGFYGYTF.

This clone was counted a single time. This rearrangement joins TRBV9 to TRBJ1-1; D is unresolved. CDR1 and CDR2 (germline): SGDLS, YYNGEE. V was trimmed by 3 bases and J by 1 base, leaving 13 bases between them. The CDR3 runs to 15 residues. The CDR3 sequence is CASSADPRGNTEAFF. Written as DNA, the CDR3 is TGTGCCAGCAGCGCCGACCCCCGGGGGAACACTGAAGCTTTCTTT.

The genes are TRBV4-1 and TRBJ2-2; the match to TRBD1 covers 7 bases. The junction had 11 bases not matched to a gene; V was cut back by 4 bases and J by 6 bases. The CDR3 totals 16 residues. Germline CDR1 MGHRA, CDR2 YSYEKL. The CDR3 sequence: CASSPQSQTGSGELFF. CDR3 DNA: TGCGCCAGCAGCCCCCAAAGTCAGACAGGGTCCGGGGAGCTGTTTTTT.

The rearrangement joins TRBV9 to TRBJ2-2, with D hard to call. Germline CDR1 and CDR2: SGDLS and YYNGEE. This CDR3 region has 15 residues. V was pared by 0 bases and J by 4 bases, with 10 bases between. The CDR3 protein is CASSVAGSGTGELFF. Here the CDR3 DNA reads TGTGCCAGCAGCGTAGCCGGTTCGGGCACCGGGGAGCTGTTTTTT.

The gene calls are TRBV5-1 and TRBJ2-1; 8 bases agree with TRBD2. Trimming took 1 base from V and 3 from J; bases not matched to a gene: 12. Germline V lookup: CDR1 SGHRS, CDR2 YFSETQ. This CDR3 contains 18 residues. CDR3 in amino acids: CASSLNGLGTRSYNEQFF. In nucleotides, the CDR3 is TGCGCCAGCAGCTTGAACGGTTTGGGGACTAGGAGCTACAATGAGCAGTTCTTC.

This chain links TRBV11-2 with TRBJ2-1; 7 bases align to TRBD2. V was clipped by 1 base and J by 6 bases; unmatched bases: 9. The CDR3 runs to 16 residues. In germline, CDR1 is SGHAT, CDR2 FQNNGV. DNA for the CDR3: TGTGCCAGCAGCTTAGGGGGCGGGAGTATCGGCAATGAGCAGTTCTTC. Its translation: CASSLGGGSIGNEQFF. The full variable domain, completed using reference TRBV11-2 and TRBJ2-1, is EAGVAQSPRYKIIEKRQSVAFWCNPISGHATLYWYQQILGQGPKLLIQFQNNGVVDDSQLPKDRFSAERLKGVDSTLKIQPAKLEDSAVYLCASSLGGGSIGNEQFFGPGTRLTVL.

V usage is TRBV18 and J usage is TRBJ1-5; D is possibly TRBD1 (6 bases). Germline lookup yields CDR1 KGHSH and CDR2 LQKENI. This CDR3 has 15 amino acids. The germline V and J ends were trimmed by 2 bases and 0 bases, with 8 bases remaining between them. DNA of the CDR3: TGTGCCAGCTCACCAATACAGGGTAGCAATCAGCCCCAGCATTTT. Its translation: CASSPIQGSNQPQHF.

The chain employs TRBV7-8 and TRBJ1-2; D may be TRBD1 (5 bases). Germline loops: CDR1 SGHVS, CDR2 FQNEAQ. Trimming stripped 5 bases from V and 11 bases from J, with 15 bases between. This CDR3 comprises 12 residues. CDR3 in amino acids: CASSPTGAGYTF. The DNA of the CDR3 is TGTGCCAGCAGCCCTACTGGGGCGGGGTACACCTTC.

This clone was recorded only once. The rearrangement uses TRBV9 and TRBJ2-3; 8 bases line up with TRBD1. The V segment lost 3 bases and the J segment 1 base; nucleotides outside the gene matches: 7. There are 16 residues in the CDR3. CDR1 SGDLS and CDR2 YYNGEE come from the germline V gene. The CDR3 bases are TGTGCCAGCAGCGCCTTGACAGGGGCCGGCACAGATACGCAGTATTTT. Its translation is CASSALTGAGTDTQYF.

The J gene is TRBJ1-1, the V gene TRBV6-5, with a possible D match to TRBD1 (6 bases). The CDR3 extends over 12 amino acids. Trimming cost V 6 bases and J 6 bases, with 11 bases left between them. Germline V gives CDR1 MNHEY, CDR2 SVGAGI. The CDR3 spells CASRGEGAEAFF. For the CDR3, the DNA is TGTGCCAGCAGGGGGGAGGGGGCTGAAGCTTTCTTT.

The J gene is TRBJ1-2, the V gene TRBV7-2, with D possibly matching TRBD1 (6 bases). Germline V gives CDR1 SGHTA, CDR2 FQGNSA. Trimming pared 5 bases from V and 5 bases from J, leaving 15 bases between. CDR3 size: 14 residues. The CDR3 reads CASSQASGVYGYTF. The CDR3 region has the DNA TGTGCCAGCAGCCAAGCCTCAGGGGTGTATGGCTACACCTTC.

The gene calls are TRBV5-8 and TRBJ1-2; the D gene is possibly TRBD1 (5 bases). The germline V and J ends were trimmed by 0 bases and 7 bases, with 19 bases remaining between them. The V gene's germline CDR1 is SGHTS and CDR2 YDEGEE. The CDR3 spans 16 residues. The CDR3 DNA is TGTGCCAGCAGCTTGGGTATCGCGCCAGACAGAGCTGGCTACACCTTC. Translated, it gives CASSLGIAPDRAGYTF.

The J gene is TRBJ1-5, the V gene TRBV21-1; the table's D call, TRBD1, was not checked against the DNA. TRBV21-1 is shown as a pseudogene. This CDR3 is built from 13 residues. The CDR3 protein is CASSNRVEKPQHF. In DNA, the CDR3 is TGTGCCAGCAGCAACAGGGTCGAGAAGCCCCAGCATTTT.

The chain has TRBV29-1 and TRBJ1-6; D not certain. CDR3 length equals 14 residues. Trimming shortened V by 6 bases and J by 7 bases, and 16 bases separated the two germline ends. Per the germline V gene, CDR1 is SQVTM and CDR2 is ANQGSEA. CDR3 DNA sequence: TGCAGCGTGAAGACTGGAGGACGGAATTCACCCCTCCACTTT. Translation gives CSVKTGGRNSPLHF.

The chain recombines TRBV19 with TRBJ2-7; no clear D gene. The CDR3 consists of 12 residues. Trimming took 2 bases from V and 3 from J, leaving 5 bases between them. Per the germline V gene, CDR1 is LNHDA and CDR2 is SQIVND (reference sequence). CDR3 nucleotides: TGTGCCAGTAGTATAAATATCTACGAGCAGTACTTC. As protein: CASSINIYEQYF.

The CDR3 coding sequence is TGTGCCAGCAGCGACAGGGTAGCGGGAGGGATAGATACGCAGTATTTT. It codes for CASSDRVAGGIDTQYF. The V call is TRBV6-2 or TRBV6-3, the J call TRBJ2-3, with TRBD2 matching over 11 bases. Germline CDR1 reads MNHEY; CDR2 reads SVGEGT. CDR3 length equals 16 residues. Losses at the gene ends were 6 bases for V and 5 bases for J; bases not matched to a gene: 10.